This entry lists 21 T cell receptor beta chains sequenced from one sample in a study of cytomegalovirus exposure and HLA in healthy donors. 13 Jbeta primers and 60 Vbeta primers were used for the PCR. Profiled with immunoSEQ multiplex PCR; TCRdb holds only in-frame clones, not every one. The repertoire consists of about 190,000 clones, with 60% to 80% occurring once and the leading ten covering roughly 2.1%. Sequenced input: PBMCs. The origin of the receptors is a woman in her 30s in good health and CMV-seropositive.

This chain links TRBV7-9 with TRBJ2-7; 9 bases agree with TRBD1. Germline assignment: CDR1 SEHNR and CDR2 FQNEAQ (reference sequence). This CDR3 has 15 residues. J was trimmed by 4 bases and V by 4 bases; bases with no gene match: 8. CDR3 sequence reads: CASSSLDRGVYEQYF. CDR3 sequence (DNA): TGTGCCAGCAGCTCTCTGGACAGGGGAGTTTACGAGCAGTACTTC.

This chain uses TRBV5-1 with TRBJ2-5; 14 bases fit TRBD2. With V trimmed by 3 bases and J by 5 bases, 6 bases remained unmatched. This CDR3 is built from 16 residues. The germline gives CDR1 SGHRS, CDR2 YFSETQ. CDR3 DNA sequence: TGCGCCAGCAGCTATCGACTAGCGGGGGGGCTTGAGACCCAGTACTTC. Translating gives CASSYRLAGGLETQYF.

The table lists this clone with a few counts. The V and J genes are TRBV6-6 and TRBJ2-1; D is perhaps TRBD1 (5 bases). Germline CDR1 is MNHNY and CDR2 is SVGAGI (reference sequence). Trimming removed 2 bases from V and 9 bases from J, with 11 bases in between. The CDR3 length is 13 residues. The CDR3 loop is CASSYEQGGEQFF. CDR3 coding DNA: TGTGCCAGCAGTTACGAGCAGGGCGGTGAGCAGTTCTTC.

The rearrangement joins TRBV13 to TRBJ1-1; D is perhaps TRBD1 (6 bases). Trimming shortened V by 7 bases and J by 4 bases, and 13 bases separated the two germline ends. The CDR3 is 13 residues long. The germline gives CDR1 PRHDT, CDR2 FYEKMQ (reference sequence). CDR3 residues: CASTRTGFTEAFF. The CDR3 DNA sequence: TGTGCCAGCACCCGAACAGGGTTCACTGAAGCTTTCTTT.

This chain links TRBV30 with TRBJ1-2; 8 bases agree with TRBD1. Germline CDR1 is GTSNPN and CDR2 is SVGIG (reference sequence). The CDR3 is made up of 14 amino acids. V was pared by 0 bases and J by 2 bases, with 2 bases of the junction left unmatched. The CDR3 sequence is CAWSVQGVNYGYTF. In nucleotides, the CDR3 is TGTGCCTGGAGTGTACAGGGGGTGAACTATGGCTACACCTTC.

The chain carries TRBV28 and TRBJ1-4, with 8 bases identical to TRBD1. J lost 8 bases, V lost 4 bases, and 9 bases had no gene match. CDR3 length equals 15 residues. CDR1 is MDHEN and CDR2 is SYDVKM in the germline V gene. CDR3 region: CASSSKTGVGEKLFF. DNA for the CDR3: TGTGCCAGCAGTTCAAAGACAGGGGTCGGGGAAAAACTGTTTTTT.

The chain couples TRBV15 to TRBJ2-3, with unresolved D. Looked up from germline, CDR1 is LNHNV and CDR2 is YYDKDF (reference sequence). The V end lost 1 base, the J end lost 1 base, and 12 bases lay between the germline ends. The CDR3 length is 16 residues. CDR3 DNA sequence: TGTGCCACCAGCAGAGGACTTGTGCACGGCACAGATACGCAGTATTTT. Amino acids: CATSRGLVHGTDTQYF.

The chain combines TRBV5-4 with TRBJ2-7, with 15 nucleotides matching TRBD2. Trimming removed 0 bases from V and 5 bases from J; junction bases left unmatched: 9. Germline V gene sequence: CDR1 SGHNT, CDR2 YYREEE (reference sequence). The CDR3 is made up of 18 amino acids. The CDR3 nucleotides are TGTGCCAGCAGCTTGGGGGGCCGGGGACTAGCGGGGGGCAACGAGCAGTACTTC. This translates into CASSLGGRGLAGGNEQYF.

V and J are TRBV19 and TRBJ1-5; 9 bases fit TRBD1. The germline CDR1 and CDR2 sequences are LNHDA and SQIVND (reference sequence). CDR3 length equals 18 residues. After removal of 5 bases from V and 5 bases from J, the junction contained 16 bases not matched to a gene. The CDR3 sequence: CASSYSGTGIVYDQPQHF. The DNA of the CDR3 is TGTGCCAGTAGTTACTCAGGGACAGGGATAGTCTATGATCAGCCCCAGCATTTT.

CDR3 sequence (DNA): TGTGCCTGGAGTAGGGACAACTCTGGGGCCAACGTCCTGACTTTC. Encoded protein: CAWSRDNSGANVLTF. The V call is TRBV30, the J call TRBJ2-6, with D perhaps matching TRBD1 (6 bases). Germline values: CDR1 GTSNPN, CDR2 SVGIG (reference sequence). V lost 2 bases and J lost 0, with 8 bases in between. CDR3 length equals 15 residues. The full variable domain, completed using reference TRBV30 and TRBJ2-6, is SQTIHQWPATLVQPVGSPLSLECTVEGTSNPNLYWYRQAAGRGLQLLFYSVGIGQISSEVPQNLSASRPQDRQFILSSKKLLLSDSGFYLCAWSRDNSGANVLTFGAGSRLTVL.

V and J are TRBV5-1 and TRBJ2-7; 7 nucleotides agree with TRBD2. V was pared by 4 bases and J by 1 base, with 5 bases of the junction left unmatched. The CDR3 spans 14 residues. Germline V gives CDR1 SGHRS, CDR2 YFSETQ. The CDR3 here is CASSQLAQSYEQYF. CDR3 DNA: TGCGCCAGCAGCCAACTAGCGCAGTCCTACGAGCAGTACTTC.

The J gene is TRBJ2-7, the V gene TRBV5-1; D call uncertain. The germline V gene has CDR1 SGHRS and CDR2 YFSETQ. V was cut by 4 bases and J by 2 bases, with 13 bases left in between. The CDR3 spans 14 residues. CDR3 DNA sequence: TGCGCCAGCAGCAGCCTGGCAGGAACCTACGAGCAGTACTTC. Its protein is CASSSLAGTYEQYF.

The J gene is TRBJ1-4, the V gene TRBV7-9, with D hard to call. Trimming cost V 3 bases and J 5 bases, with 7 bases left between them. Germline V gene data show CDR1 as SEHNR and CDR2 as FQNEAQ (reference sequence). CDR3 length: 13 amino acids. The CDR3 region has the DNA TGTGCCAGCAGCTTTCAACAGAATGAAAAACTGTTTTTT. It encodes CASSFQQNEKLFF.

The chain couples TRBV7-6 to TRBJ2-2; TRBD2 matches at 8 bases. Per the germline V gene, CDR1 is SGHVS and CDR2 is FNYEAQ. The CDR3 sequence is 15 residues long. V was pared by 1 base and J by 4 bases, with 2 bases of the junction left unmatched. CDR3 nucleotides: TGTGCCAGCAGCTTAGGCGGGAGGCCCACCGGGGAGCTGTTTTTT. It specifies CASSLGGRPTGELFF.

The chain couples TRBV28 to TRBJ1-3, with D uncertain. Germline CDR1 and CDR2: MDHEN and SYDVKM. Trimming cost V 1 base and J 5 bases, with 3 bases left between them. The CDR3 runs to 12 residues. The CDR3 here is CASSLYRNTIYF. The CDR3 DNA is TGTGCCAGCAGTTTATATAGAAACACCATATATTTT.

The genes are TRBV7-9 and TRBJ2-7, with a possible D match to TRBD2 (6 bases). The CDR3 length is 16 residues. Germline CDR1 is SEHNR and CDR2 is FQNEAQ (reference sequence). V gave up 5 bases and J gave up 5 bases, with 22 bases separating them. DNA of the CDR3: TGTGCCAGCAGCCCCAGGGACGGGGGACGGATCGACGAGCAGTACTTC. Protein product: CASSPRDGGRIDEQYF.

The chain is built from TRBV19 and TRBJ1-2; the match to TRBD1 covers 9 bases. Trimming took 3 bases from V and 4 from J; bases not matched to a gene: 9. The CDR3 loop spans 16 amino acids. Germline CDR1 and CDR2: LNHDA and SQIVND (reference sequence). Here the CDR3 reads CASSIGGTGILYGYTF. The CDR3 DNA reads TGTGCCAGTAGTATCGGTGGGACAGGGATACTCTATGGCTACACCTTC.

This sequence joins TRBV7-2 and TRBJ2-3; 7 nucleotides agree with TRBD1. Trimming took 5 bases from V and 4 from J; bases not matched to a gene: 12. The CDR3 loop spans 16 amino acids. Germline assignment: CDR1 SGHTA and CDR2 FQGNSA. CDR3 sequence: CASSVRAGGVADTQYF. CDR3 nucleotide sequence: TGTGCCAGCAGCGTCAGGGCAGGGGGTGTTGCAGATACGCAGTATTTT.

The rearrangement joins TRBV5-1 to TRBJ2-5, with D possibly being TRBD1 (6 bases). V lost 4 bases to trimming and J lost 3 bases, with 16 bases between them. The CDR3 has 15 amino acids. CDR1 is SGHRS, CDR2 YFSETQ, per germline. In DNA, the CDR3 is TGCGCCAGCAGCATAACAGGGATCAGAGAAGAGACCCAGTACTTC. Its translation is CASSITGIREETQYF.

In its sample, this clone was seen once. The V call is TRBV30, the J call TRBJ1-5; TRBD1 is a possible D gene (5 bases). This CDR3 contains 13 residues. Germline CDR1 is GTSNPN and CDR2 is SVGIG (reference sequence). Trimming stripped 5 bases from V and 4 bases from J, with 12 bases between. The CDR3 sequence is CAWGRDLNQPQHF. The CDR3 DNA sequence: TGTGCCTGGGGCCGGGACTTAAATCAGCCCCAGCATTTT.

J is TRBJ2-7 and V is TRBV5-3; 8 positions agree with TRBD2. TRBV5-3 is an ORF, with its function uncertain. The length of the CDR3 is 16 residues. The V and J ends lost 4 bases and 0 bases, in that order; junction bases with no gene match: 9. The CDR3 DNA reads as TGTGCCAGAAGCACCTCTACTAGCGGATTCTCCTACGAGCAGTACTTC. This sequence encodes CARSTSTSGFSYEQYF.